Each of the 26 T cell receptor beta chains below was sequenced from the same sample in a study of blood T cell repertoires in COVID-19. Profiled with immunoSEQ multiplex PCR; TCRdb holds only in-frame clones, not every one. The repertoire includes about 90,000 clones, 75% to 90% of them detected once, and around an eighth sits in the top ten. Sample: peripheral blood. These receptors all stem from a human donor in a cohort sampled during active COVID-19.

The CDR3 reads CASSFGGTPNQPQHF. Written as DNA, the CDR3 is TGTGCCAGCAGCTTTGGGGGGACCCCCAATCAGCCCCAGCATTTT. V gene TRBV7-8 combines with J gene TRBJ1-5, with D perhaps matching TRBD1 (5 bases). V gave up 3 bases and J gave up 3 bases, with 12 bases separating them. This CDR3 comprises 15 residues. The V gene's germline CDR1 is SGHVS and CDR2 FQNEAQ. Variable domain in full (rest from reference TRBV7-8 and TRBJ1-5): GAGVSQSPRYKVAKRGQDVALRCDPISGHVSLFWYQQALGQGPEFLTYFQNEAQLDKSGLPSDRFFAERPEGSVSTLKIQRTQQEDSAVYLCASSFGGTPNQPQHFGDGTRLSIL.

CDR3 DNA: TGTGCCAGCAGCTTGACAGGTCCTGAAAAACTGTTTTTT. Amino acid sequence: CASSLTGPEKLFF. The chain combines TRBV7-9 with TRBJ1-4; tentatively, D is TRBD1 (6 bases). Germline V gene sequence: CDR1 SEHNR, CDR2 FQNEAQ (reference sequence). The CDR3 sequence is 13 residues long. Trimming cost V 3 bases and J 7 bases, with 9 bases left between them. The whole variable domain, filled in from reference TRBV7-9 and TRBJ1-4, reads DTGVSQNPRHKITKRGQNVTFRCDPISEHNRLYWYRQTLGQGPEFLTYFQNEAQLEKSRLLSDRFSAERPKGSFSTLEIQRTEQGDSAMYLCASSLTGPEKLFFGSGTQLSVL.

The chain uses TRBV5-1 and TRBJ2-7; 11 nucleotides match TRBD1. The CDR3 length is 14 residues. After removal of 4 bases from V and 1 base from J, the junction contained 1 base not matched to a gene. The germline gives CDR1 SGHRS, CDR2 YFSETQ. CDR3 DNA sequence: TGCGCCAGCAGCGGGGACAGGGGGTCCTACGAGCAGTACTTC. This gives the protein CASSGDRGSYEQYF.

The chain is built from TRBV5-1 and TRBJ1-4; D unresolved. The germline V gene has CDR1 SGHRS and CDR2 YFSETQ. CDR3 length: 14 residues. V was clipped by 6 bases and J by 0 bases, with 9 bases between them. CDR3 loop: CASIKGATNEKLFF. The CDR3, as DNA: TGCGCCAGCATCAAGGGAGCAACTAATGAAAAACTGTTTTTT.

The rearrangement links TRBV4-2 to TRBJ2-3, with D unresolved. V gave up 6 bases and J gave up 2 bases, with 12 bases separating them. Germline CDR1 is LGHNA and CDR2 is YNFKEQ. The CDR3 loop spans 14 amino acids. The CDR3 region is CASRPTETTDTQYF. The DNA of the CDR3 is TGTGCCAGCAGACCTACGGAGACCACAGATACGCAGTATTTT.

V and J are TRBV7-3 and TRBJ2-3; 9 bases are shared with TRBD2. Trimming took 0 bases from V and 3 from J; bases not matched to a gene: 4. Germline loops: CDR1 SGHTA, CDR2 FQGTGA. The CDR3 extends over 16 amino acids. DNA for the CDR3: TGTGCCAGCAGCTTAACTAGCGGGGGAGGAACAGATACGCAGTATTTT. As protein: CASSLTSGGGTDTQYF.

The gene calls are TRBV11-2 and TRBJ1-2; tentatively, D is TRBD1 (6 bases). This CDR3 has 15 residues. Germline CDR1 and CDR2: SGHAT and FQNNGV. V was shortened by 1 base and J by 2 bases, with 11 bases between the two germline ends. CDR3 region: CASSLVPGENYGYTF. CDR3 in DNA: TGTGCCAGCAGCTTAGTTCCAGGGGAAAACTATGGCTACACCTTC.

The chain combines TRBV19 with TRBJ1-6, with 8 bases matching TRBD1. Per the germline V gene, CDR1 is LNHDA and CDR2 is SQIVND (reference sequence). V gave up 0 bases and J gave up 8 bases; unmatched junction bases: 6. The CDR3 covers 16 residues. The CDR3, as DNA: TGTGCCAGTAGTATAGACGAGACAGGGGAGGATTCACCCCTCCACTTT. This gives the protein CASSIDETGEDSPLHF.

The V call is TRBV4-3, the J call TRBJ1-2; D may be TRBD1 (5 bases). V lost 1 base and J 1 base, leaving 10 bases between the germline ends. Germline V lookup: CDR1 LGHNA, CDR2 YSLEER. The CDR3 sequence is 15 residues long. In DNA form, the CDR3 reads TGCGCCAGCAGCCAAGCCCCGGGGGTTAACTATGGCTACACCTTC. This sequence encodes CASSQAPGVNYGYTF.

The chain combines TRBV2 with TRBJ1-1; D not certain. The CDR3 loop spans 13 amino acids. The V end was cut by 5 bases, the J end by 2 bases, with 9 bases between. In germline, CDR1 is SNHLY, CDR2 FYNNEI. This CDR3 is CASSSEFNTEAFF. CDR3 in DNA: TGTGCCAGCAGTTCAGAATTCAACACTGAAGCTTTCTTT.

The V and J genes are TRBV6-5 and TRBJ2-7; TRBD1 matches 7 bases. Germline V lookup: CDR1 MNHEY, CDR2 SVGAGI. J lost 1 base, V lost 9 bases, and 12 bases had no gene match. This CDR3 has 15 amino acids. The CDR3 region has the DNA TGTGCCAGTTTTCCGGGACAGCACCTTTCCTACGAGCAGTACTTC. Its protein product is CASFPGQHLSYEQYF.

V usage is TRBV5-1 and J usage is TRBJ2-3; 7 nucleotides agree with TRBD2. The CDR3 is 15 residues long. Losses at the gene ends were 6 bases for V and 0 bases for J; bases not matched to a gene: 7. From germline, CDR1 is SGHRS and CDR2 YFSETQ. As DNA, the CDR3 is TGCGCCAGCATATCTAGCGGAGCTAGCACAGATACGCAGTATTTT. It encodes CASISSGASTDTQYF. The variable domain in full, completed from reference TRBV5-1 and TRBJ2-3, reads KAGVTQTPRYLIKTRGQQVTLSCSPISGHRSVSWYQQTPGQGLQFLFEYFSETQRNKGNFPGRFSGRQFSNSRSEMNVSTLELGDSALYLCASISSGASTDTQYFGPGTRLTVL.

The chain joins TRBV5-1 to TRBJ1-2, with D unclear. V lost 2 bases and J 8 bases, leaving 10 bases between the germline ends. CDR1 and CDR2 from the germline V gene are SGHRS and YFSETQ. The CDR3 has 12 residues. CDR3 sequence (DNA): TGCGCCAGCAGCTTAGGAGGGCGAGGCTACACCTTC. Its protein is CASSLGGRGYTF.

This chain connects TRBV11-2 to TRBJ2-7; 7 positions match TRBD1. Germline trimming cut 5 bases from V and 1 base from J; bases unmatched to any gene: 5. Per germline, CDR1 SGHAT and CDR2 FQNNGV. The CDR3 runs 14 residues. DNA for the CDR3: TGTGCCAGCAGCGCCTGGGACAGTTCCTACGAGCAGTACTTC. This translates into CASSAWDSSYEQYF.

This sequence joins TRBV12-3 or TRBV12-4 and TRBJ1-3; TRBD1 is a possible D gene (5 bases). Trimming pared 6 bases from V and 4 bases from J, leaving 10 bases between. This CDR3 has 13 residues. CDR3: CASSIRQGNTIYF. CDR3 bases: TGTGCCAGCAGCATAAGACAGGGAAACACCATATATTTT.

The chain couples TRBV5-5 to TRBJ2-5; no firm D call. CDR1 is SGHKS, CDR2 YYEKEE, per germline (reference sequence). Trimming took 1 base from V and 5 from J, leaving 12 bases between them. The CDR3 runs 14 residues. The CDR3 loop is CASSLSIDPETQYF. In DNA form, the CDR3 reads TGTGCCAGCAGCTTGTCTATTGATCCCGAGACCCAGTACTTC.

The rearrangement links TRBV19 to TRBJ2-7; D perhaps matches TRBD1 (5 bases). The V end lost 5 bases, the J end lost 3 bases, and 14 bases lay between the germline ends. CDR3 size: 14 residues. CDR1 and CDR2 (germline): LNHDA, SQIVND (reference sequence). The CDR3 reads CASSVNTGNYEQYF. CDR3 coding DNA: TGTGCCAGTAGTGTCAATACAGGTAACTACGAGCAGTACTTC.

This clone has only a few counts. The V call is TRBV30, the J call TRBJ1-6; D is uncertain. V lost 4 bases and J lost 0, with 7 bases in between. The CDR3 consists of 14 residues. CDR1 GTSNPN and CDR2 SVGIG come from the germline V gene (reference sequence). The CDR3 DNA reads TGTGCCTGGACGTCCCTCTCCTATAATTCACCCCTCCACTTT. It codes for CAWTSLSYNSPLHF.

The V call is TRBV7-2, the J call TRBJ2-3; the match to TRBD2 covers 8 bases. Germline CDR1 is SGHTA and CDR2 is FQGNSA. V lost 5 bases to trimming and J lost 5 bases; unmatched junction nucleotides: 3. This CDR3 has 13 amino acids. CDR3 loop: CASSRGGRDTQYF. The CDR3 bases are TGTGCCAGCAGCCGGGGGGGCAGAGATACGCAGTATTTT.

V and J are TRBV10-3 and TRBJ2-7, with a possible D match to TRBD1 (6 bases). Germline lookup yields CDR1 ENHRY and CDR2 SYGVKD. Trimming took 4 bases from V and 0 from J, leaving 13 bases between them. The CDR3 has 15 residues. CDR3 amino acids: CAISGTQGSSYEQYF. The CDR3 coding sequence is TGTGCCATCAGTGGAACGCAGGGGAGCTCCTACGAGCAGTACTTC.

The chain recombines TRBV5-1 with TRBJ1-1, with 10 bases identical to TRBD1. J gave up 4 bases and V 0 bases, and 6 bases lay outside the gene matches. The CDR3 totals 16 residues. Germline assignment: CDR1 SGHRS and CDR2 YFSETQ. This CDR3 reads CASSLGGTGAFTEAFF. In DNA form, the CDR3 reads TGCGCCAGCAGCTTGGGCGGGACAGGGGCATTCACTGAAGCTTTCTTT.

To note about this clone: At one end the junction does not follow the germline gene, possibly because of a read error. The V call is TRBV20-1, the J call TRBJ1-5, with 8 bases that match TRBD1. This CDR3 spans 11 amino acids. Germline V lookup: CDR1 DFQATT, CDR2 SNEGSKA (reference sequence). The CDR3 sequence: CSTGDPQPQHF. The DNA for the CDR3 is TGTTCGACAGGGGACCCTCAGCCCCAGCATTTT.

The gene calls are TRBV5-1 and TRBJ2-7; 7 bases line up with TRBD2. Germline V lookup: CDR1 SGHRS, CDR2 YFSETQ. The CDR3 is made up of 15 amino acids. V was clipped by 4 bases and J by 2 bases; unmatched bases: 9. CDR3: CASSPSGTTTYEQYF. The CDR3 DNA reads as TGCGCCAGCAGCCCATCCGGGACTACCACCTACGAGCAGTACTTC.

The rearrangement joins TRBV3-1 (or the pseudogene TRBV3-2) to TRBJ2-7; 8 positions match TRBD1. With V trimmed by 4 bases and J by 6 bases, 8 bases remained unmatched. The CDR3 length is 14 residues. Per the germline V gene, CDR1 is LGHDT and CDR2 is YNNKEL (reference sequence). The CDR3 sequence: CASSLSDRDREQYF. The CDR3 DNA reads TGTGCCAGCAGCCTGTCGGACAGGGACCGCGAGCAGTACTTC.

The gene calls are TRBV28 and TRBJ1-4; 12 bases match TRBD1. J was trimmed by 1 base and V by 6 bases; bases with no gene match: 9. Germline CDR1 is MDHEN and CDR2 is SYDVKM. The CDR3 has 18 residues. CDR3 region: CASSPPGQGAVTNEKLFF. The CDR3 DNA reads TGTGCCAGCAGCCCCCCGGGACAGGGGGCAGTAACTAATGAAAAACTGTTTTTT.

CDR3 DNA sequence: TGTGCCAGCCGAGATGGGGGGGGCCCCGAGACCCAGTACTTC. As protein: CASRDGGGPETQYF. The chain couples TRBV5-4 to TRBJ2-5, with a weak D call TRBD2 (7 bases). Germline CDR1 and CDR2: SGHNT and YYREEE (reference sequence). The CDR3 extends over 14 amino acids. V was clipped by 7 bases and J by 5 bases, with 18 bases between them.